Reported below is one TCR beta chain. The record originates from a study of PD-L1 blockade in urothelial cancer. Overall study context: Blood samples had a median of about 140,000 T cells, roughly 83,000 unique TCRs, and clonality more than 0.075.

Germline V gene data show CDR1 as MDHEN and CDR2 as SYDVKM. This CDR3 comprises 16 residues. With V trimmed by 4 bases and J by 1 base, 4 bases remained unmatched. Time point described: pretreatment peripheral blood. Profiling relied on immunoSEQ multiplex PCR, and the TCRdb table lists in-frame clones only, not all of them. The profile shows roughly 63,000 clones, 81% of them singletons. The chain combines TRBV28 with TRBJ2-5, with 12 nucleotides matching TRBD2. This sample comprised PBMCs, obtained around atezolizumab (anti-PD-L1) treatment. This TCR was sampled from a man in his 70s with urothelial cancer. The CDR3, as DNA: TGTGCCAGCAGTTCCGGGACTAGCGGGCTCCAAGAGACCCAGTACTTC. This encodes CASSSGTSGLQETQYF.